The T cell receptor beta chain described here comes from a study of blood T cell repertoires in COVID-19 (dated by TCRdb to 2018 to 2020). General notes on the study: Samples covering the acute and convalescent phases of COVID-19 were provided by collaborators in the United States, Italy and Spain. The material from the prospective study consisted of cDNA or gDNA derived from T cells, B-cell-depleted T cells, or PBMCs. Subjects who had been exposed to COVID-19, were actively infected with it, or had recovered from it provided the deeply sampled blood TCRbeta repertoires that made up the dataset. A freely available public database, intended as a resource for researchers studying the immune response to SARS-CoV-2, is where the repertoires were released. The samples were drawn from the first 160 participants of the ongoing ImmuneRACE study and from 1,254 subjects provided by 6 global collaborators. Nearly every sample came with metadata listing a de-identified subject ID, COVID-19 status, age in years and sex. Where available, HLA class I and class II types were taken from metadata supplied by the sample provider and were not determined by assay-based typing. The study at large found these results: The amount of clinical and demographic metadata varied by source and participant and was provided uncurated.

Cut back by 7 bases and 4 bases, the V and J ends lie 8 bases apart. Including the terminal cysteine and phenylalanine, the CDR3 comprises 12 residues. The sequence is cut down to CDR3 DNA, 36 bases in frame from base 1. CDR1 and CDR2, per the germline V gene (reference sequence), are LNHDA and SQIVND. TCRbeta CDR3 regions were amplified from genomic DNA by means of the immunoSEQ Assay, a bias-controlled multiplex PCR. Processing in the source paper ran as follows. Within the assay, amplification of reference gene primers was used to estimate how many nucleated cells each sample contained. Sequence reads were collapsed and filtered to measure the absolute abundance of every unique TCRbeta CDR3 rearrangement. Productive Simpson clonality was computed per sample as the square root of Simpson's diversity index over productive rearrangements. As stored in TCRdb, this immuneACCESS dataset retains in-frame rearrangements with V and J assigned. A fraction of the clones does not appear; measured against another copy, unresolved V genes explain less than half of the discrepancy, and the remainder lacks a known reason. V, J and clone size are those of that table, while D and trimming were read from the DNA. Across this sample there are a few hundred thousand clones, with 75% to 90% seen only once. The ten top clones hold about 6% of the sample.

Comment on this clone: It lacks a known antigen. Base qualities are not at hand, and no much larger clone is one base apart.

One collaborating source in Seattle enrolled patients during active infection and followed them longitudinally through the course of disease. The collaborating institutions used their own protocols to collect whole blood in K2EDTA tubes. For TCRbeta analysis, collaborators shipped samples as frozen whole blood, isolated PBMCs, or DNA extracted from either of those sample types. The chain joins TRBV19 to TRBJ1-5; TRBD1 could be the D gene, as 5 bases match. The clonotype was recovered from a woman in her 50s with COVID-19, enrolled during active disease. The sequenced sample was peripheral blood. The CDR3 protein is CASNDRNQPQHF. In nucleotide form, the sequence is TGTGCCAGTAATGACAGAAATCAGCCCCAGCATTTT. Joined to the reference TRBV19 and TRBJ1-5 proteins, this CDR3 gives the full variable domain: DGGITQSPKYLFRKEGQNVTLSCEQNLNHDAMYWYRQDPGQGLRLIYYSQIVNDFQKGDIAEGYSVSREKKESFPLTVTSAQKNPTAFYLCASNDRNQPQHFGDGTRLSIL.